One sample yielded the 12 T cell receptor beta chains listed below, sequenced in a study of cytomegalovirus exposure and HLA in healthy donors. Both 60 Vbeta primers and 13 Jbeta primers went into the PCR. The method was immunoSEQ multiplex PCR; TCRdb's version includes in-frame clones alone and lacks a portion of them. The repertoire includes tens of thousands of clones, about 73% of them detected once, and 10% to 11% sits in the top ten. The sequencing sample was made of PBMCs. These receptors were taken from a woman in her 30s in good health and CMV-seronegative.

V gene TRBV29-1 combines with J gene TRBJ1-3, with D maybe TRBD1 (6 bases). The ends were cut back, 6 bases at V and 0 bases at J, with 12 bases in the middle. Germline values: CDR1 SQVTM, CDR2 ANQGSEA. This CDR3 is 14 amino acids long. This CDR3 is CSVRTARSGNTIYF. The CDR3 DNA sequence: TGCAGCGTGCGGACAGCGCGCTCTGGAAACACCATATATTTT.

V is TRBV5-1 and J is TRBJ2-7; 9 bases agree with TRBD1. CDR1 is SGHRS and CDR2 is YFSETQ in the germline V gene. CDR3 size: 15 residues. The ends lost 7 bases at V and 0 bases at J; junction bases unmatched: 8. The CDR3 nucleotides are TGCGCCAGCGATACCGGGACAGGGTACTCCTACGAGCAGTACTTC. Its protein product is CASDTGTGYSYEQYF.

This clone was observed a handful of times. This chain joins TRBV6-4 and TRBJ2-1; 7 bases line up with TRBD1. CDR1 is MRHNA, CDR2 SNTAGT, per germline. The CDR3 consists of 13 residues. V lost 5 bases and J lost 8; bases outside the gene matches: 6. This CDR3 is CASSNTGEHEQFF. CDR3 DNA sequence: TGTGCCAGCAGTAATACAGGGGAACATGAGCAGTTCTTC.

V usage is TRBV7-2 and J usage is TRBJ2-3; tentative D call: TRBD2 (7 bases). There are 16 residues in the CDR3. Germline V gives CDR1 SGHTA, CDR2 FQGNSA. Trimming shortened V by 6 bases and J by 1 base, and 17 bases separated the two germline ends. The CDR3 protein is CASSLGGAYGTDTQYF. In nucleotides, the CDR3 is TGTGCCAGCAGTTTGGGGGGGGCTTACGGCACAGATACGCAGTATTTT.

V usage is TRBV19 and J usage is TRBJ2-7; 7 nucleotides line up with TRBD2. Germline trimming cut 7 bases from V and 2 bases from J; bases unmatched to any gene: 2. CDR3 length: 12 residues. Per the germline V gene, CDR1 is LNHDA and CDR2 is SQIVND (reference sequence). The CDR3 region has the DNA TGTGCCAGTACGGGGGGAACCTACGAGCAGTACTTC. Protein product: CASTGGTYEQYF.

V and J are TRBV7-9 and TRBJ1-2; 10 nucleotides agree with TRBD1. Germline loops: CDR1 SEHNR, CDR2 FQNEAQ (reference sequence). V trimming: 5 bases; J trimming: 1 base; junction bases outside the gene matches: 16. The CDR3 extends over 19 amino acids. CDR3 region: CASSLTLGTGVNVNYGYTF. DNA of the CDR3: TGTGCCAGCAGCCTCACGTTAGGGACAGGGGTAAATGTTAACTATGGCTACACCTTC.

The chain combines TRBV6-1 with TRBJ2-5; 7 bases line up with TRBD1. CDR1 and CDR2 (germline): MNHNS, SASEGT. The V and J ends lost 2 bases and 5 bases, in that order; junction bases with no gene match: 5. The CDR3 runs 14 residues. The CDR3 spells CASSEQGGRETQYF. As DNA, the CDR3 is TGTGCCAGCAGTGAACAAGGGGGCAGGGAGACCCAGTACTTC.

The V call is TRBV7-9, the J call TRBJ1-6; perhaps TRBD1 as D (5 bases). Trimming took off 5 bases at V and 3 bases at J, with 11 bases between the two ends. Germline V CDR1 and CDR2: SEHNR, FQNEAQ (reference sequence). This CDR3 comprises 15 residues. CDR3 protein: CASSPAGHYNSPLHF. For the CDR3, the DNA is TGTGCCAGCAGCCCCGCAGGACACTATAATTCACCCCTCCACTTT.

This rearrangement joins TRBV6-1 to TRBJ2-7; 7 bases fit TRBD1. Germline V lookup: CDR1 MNHNS, CDR2 SASEGT. The CDR3 totals 14 residues. J gave up 1 base and V 7 bases, and 7 bases lay outside the gene matches. Written as DNA, the CDR3 is TGTGCCAGCATGGCGACAGGGCGTTCCTACGAGCAGTACTTC. Translated: CASMATGRSYEQYF.

V gene TRBV2 combines with J gene TRBJ1-6, with 7 bases lining up with TRBD1. CDR1 is SNHLY, CDR2 FYNNEI, per germline. CDR3 length: 15 residues. With 3 bases clipped from V and 8 bases from J, the junction kept 7 bases outside the gene matches. The DNA for the CDR3 is TGTGCCAGCAGTGATTCTCGGGACAGAGATTCACCCCTCCACTTT. It yields the protein CASSDSRDRDSPLHF.

The chain uses TRBV30 and TRBJ1-4; 9 nucleotides match TRBD1. The CDR3 sequence is 16 residues long. With V trimmed by 2 bases and J by 5 bases, 9 bases remained unmatched. Germline-derived CDR1 and CDR2 are GTSNPN and SVGIG (reference sequence). CDR3 residues: CAWSLVFGQGNEKLFF. As DNA, the CDR3 is TGTGCCTGGAGTTTGGTTTTTGGACAGGGGAATGAAAAACTGTTTTTT.

The chain links TRBV29-1 to TRBJ2-5; 7 nucleotides agree with TRBD1. This CDR3 comprises 12 residues. After removal of 7 bases from V and 3 bases from J, the junction contained 5 bases not matched to a gene. Germline V gives CDR1 SQVTM, CDR2 ANQGSEA. CDR3 sequence: CSAGTVKETQYF. The CDR3 DNA sequence: TGCAGCGCAGGGACAGTAAAAGAGACCCAGTACTTC.